The rows below give T cell receptor beta chains drawn from one sample of a study of molecular identifiers for immune sequencing clone quantification. Each CDR3 protein is one row after TCRdb ran MiXCR on the PCR reads. The table lists approximately 590,000 distinct CDR3 sequences, about 25% of them singletons, with approximately 0.75% in the top ten. The sequenced sample was naive CD8+ T cells from blood, with Jurkat cell RNA spiked in. These receptors originate from a human donor in good health. Some libraries in this study had Jurkat cell RNA spiked in. Each CDR3 is given with its conserved first and last residue. The D gene is left open where the match is weak. Clone sizes are given selectively: once, few, many, or a class where the clone is expanded.

J	size	V	D	DNA	CDR3
TRBJ1-1	few	TRBV13	TRBD1	TGTGCCAGCAACCAACAGGGGGGGATTGAAGCTTTCTTT	CASNQQGGIEAFF
TRBJ1-1	once	TRBV9	-	TGTGCCAGCAGCGTAGTGCAGGGCGTCACTGAAGCTCTCTTT	CASSVVQGVTEALF
TRBJ2-3	many	TRBV29-1	-	TGCAGCGTTGGGGGATCCGGGATACACTTAGATACGCAGTATTTT	CSVGGSGIHLDTQYF
TRBJ2-6	-	TRBV19	-	TGTGCCAGTAGTCCGGGAAGCGCCAACGTCCTGACTTTC	CASSPGSANVLTF
TRBJ2-2	many	TRBV5-1	-	TGCGCCAGCAGCGCCCCCCCCGGTGCCGGGGAGCTGTTTTTT	CASSAPPGAGELFF
TRBJ1-1	few	TRBV27	-	TGTGCCAGCAGTTTCTCAGGCAGGAACACTGAAGCTTTCTTT	CASSFSGRNTEAFF
TRBJ2-1	-	TRBV27	TRBD1	TGTGTCAGCAGTTTTAACTTACAGGGGGTTAATTACAATGAGCAGTTCTTT	CVSSFNLQGVNYNEQFF
TRBJ2-7	few	TRBV6-2/TRBV6-3	-	TGTGCCAGCAGTTACCTAGGGGACGAGCAGTACTTC	CASSYLGDEQYF
TRBJ1-1	few	TRBV19	TRBD1	TGTGCCAGTAGTCCCGGGACAGGGGCCACTGAAGCTTTCTTT	CASSPGTGATEAFF
TRBJ2-1	-	TRBV4-3	TRBD2	TGCGCCAGCAGCCACGACGGGAGACTAGCGGGAGAGGGGAATGAGCAGTTCTTC	CASSHDGRLAGEGNEQFF
TRBJ1-1	many	TRBV6-5	-	TGTGCCAGCAGTCACCCCCAGGCCGTACGAGGGATGAACACTGAAGCTTTCTTT	CASSHPQAVRGMNTEAFF
TRBJ2-4	many	TRBV19	-	TGTGCCAGTAGTATAGGCGAAGGGGGTTCGGCCAAAAACATTCAGTACTTC	CASSIGEGGSAKNIQYF
TRBJ2-5	many	TRBV12-3/TRBV12-4	-	TGTGCCAGCAGTAGACGGCTCCAACCAGAGACCCAGTACTTC	CASSRRLQPETQYF
TRBJ2-1	many	TRBV30	TRBD2	TGTGCCTGGAGCCCGGGAGGCGATGAGCAGTTCTTC	CAWSPGGDEQFF
TRBJ2-1	-	TRBV20-1	-	TGCAGTCCTTCTAGTTTCAATGAGCAGTTCTTC	CSPSSFNEQFF
TRBJ1-1	few	TRBV30	-	TGTGCCTGGAGTGTTGGGACAAACACTGAAGCTTTCTTT	CAWSVGTNTEAFF
TRBJ1-4	many	TRBV2	TRBD1	TGTGCCAGCAGTGAACCTGACTGGACAGGGGCGGGGAAAAAACTGTTTTTT	CASSEPDWTGAGKKLFF
TRBJ2-7	few	TRBV4-1	-	TGCGCCAGCAGCCCCGCCCGGGCAGTAACCTACGAGGTGGACTTC	CASSPARAVTYEVDF
TRBJ1-5	many	TRBV7-2	-	TGTGCCAGCAGCTCGCTTGCTCAGGGTGGACAGCCCCAGCATTTT	CASSSLAQGGQPQHF
TRBJ1-1	-	TRBV29-1	-	TGCGGCGTAGGGTGGGGACAACAAAACACTGAAGCTTTCTTT	CGVGWGQQNTEAFF
TRBJ2-7	few	TRBV24-1	-	TGTGCCACCAGTACCGCGGGGCACTACGAGCAGTACTTC	CATSTAGHYEQYF
TRBJ2-2	-	TRBV7-9	TRBD1	TGTGCCAGCAGCTTGATGACAGGGGCGAACACCGGGGAGCTGTTTTTT	CASSLMTGANTGELFF
TRBJ2-7	-	TRBV12-3/TRBV12-4	TRBD2	TGTGCCAGCACCCACGGGGGAGCGGGGGAGAGGAAATCCTACGAGCAGTACTTC	CASTHGGAGERKSYEQYF
TRBJ2-7	-	TRBV7-9	-	TGTGCCAGCAGCGATCAGTACGAGCAGTACTTC	CASSDQYEQYF
TRBJ2-1	-	TRBV30	-	TGTGCCTGGAGTGTCGGTGCAGGCCACCCCAATGAGCAGTTCTTC	CAWSVGAGHPNEQFF